The clone carrying this TCR beta chain was recorded once. Its target is unknown. The sample is drawn from a study of shared clonotypes between healthy human individuals. CD4+ cell separation produced CD45RA+ naive and CD45RA-negative memory subsets. Germline V gene sequence: CDR1 LNHDA, CDR2 SQIVND (reference sequence). The CDR3 has 15 amino acids. Trimming cost V 5 bases and J 8 bases, with 21 bases left between them. Points from the study as a whole: The naive CD4 repertoires of a handful of donors were compared, and around 5% of clonotypes were shared. In contrast to clonotypes shared by all four donors, non-shared clonotypes had lower generation probabilities.

Researchers divided each subset's genomic DNA evenly across several immunoSEQ plates. Sequenced by immunoSEQ multiplex PCR; TCRdb stores in-frame clones only, minus some. The sample contains 1,400,000 or so clones, approximately 98.5% of which appear only once. Sequenced sample: naive CD4+ T cells sorted from blood. Subset indicated: CD45RA+ positively selected. The V call is TRBV19, the J call TRBJ1-2; D possibly corresponds to TRBD1 (5 bases). The TCR originated in a man aged 25 to 40 in good health. CDR3 in amino acids: CASSAPGRARGGYTF. CDR3 bases: TGTGCCAGTAGTGCCCCCGGCCGGGCTCGGGGGGGCTACACCTTC.